Listed here are 20 T cell receptor beta chains from one sample, sequenced in a study of blood T cell repertoires in COVID-19. Profiled with immunoSEQ multiplex PCR; TCRdb holds only in-frame clones, not every one. The sample has 200,000 to 250,000 clones; around 84% are singletons. The sample consisted of peripheral blood. The receptors shown here come from a woman aged 18-35 years with acute or convalescent COVID-19.

The V call is TRBV19, the J call TRBJ1-6, with D maybe TRBD1 (6 bases). With 6 bases removed from V and 4 bases from J, the gap between germline ends came to 10 bases. Germline CDR1 LNHDA, CDR2 SQIVND (reference sequence). The CDR3 is 14 residues long. As DNA, the CDR3 is TGTGCCAGTAGGGGACAAACATATAATTCACCCCTCCACTTT. Its translation: CASRGQTYNSPLHF.

The V gene is TRBV7-2, the J gene TRBJ1-6; weak D call: TRBD1 (6 bases). Germline V gene data show CDR1 as SGHTA and CDR2 as FQGNSA. Trimming stripped 3 bases from V and 8 bases from J, with 17 bases between. CDR3 length equals 16 residues. The CDR3 spells CASSFRNRARDSPLHF. The CDR3 nucleotides read TGTGCCAGCAGCTTTAGGAACAGGGCCCGGGATTCACCCCTCCACTTT.

The rearrangement joins TRBV6-4 to TRBJ2-3, with D possibly matching TRBD2 (7 bases). The CDR3 consists of 18 residues. V lost 2 bases and J 2 bases, leaving 20 bases between the germline ends. Germline CDR1 reads MRHNA; CDR2 reads SNTAGT. The CDR3 sequence: CASSDTPGGGAHTDTQYF. The CDR3 bases are TGTGCCAGCAGTGACACCCCGGGTGGGGGGGCGCACACAGATACGCAGTATTTT.

This chain uses TRBV3-1 (or the pseudogene TRBV3-2) with TRBJ1-1; 7 positions match TRBD1. J gave up 3 bases and V 0 bases, and 7 bases lay outside the gene matches. The germline V gene has CDR1 LGHDT and CDR2 YNNKEL (reference sequence). The CDR3 sequence is 16 residues long. CDR3 nucleotides: TGTGCCAGCAGCCAAGAAAGGGGCAGGGGGGACACTGAAGCTTTCTTT. It translates to CASSQERGRGDTEAFF.

V gene TRBV25-1 combines with J gene TRBJ2-7; D gene ambiguous. The CDR3 consists of 13 residues. V lost 6 bases and J 1 base, leaving 10 bases between the germline ends. The germline CDR1 and CDR2 sequences are MGHDK and SYGVNS. CDR3 DNA sequence: TGTGCCAGCAGCTCGGTGGAGTCCTACGAGCAGTACTTC. As protein: CASSSVESYEQYF.

This chain connects TRBV15 to TRBJ2-1; 8 nucleotides match TRBD2. The V segment lost 4 bases and the J segment 4 bases; nucleotides outside the gene matches: 6. Per the germline V gene, CDR1 is LNHNV and CDR2 is YYDKDF (reference sequence). The CDR3 length is 15 residues. CDR3 amino acids: CATSITSGRYNEQFF. The CDR3 DNA sequence: TGTGCCACCAGCATTACTAGCGGACGATACAATGAGCAGTTCTTC.

The chain links TRBV7-3 to TRBJ2-7; no clear D gene. Germline values: CDR1 SGHTA, CDR2 FQGTGA. The CDR3 is 13 amino acids. V was clipped by 1 base and J by 4 bases, with 8 bases between them. In DNA, the CDR3 is TGTGCCAGCAGCTTAAATCCGGGTTACGAGCAGTACTTC. Protein: CASSLNPGYEQYF.

The rearrangement joins TRBV14 to TRBJ1-2, with D possibly matching TRBD1 (5 bases). The V and J ends lost 4 bases and 5 bases respectively, with 14 bases between them. The CDR3 length is 14 residues. Germline CDR1 SGHDN, CDR2 FVKESK. The CDR3 DNA reads as TGTGCCAGCAGCCCTGCGGGGGAGCGGTATGGCTACACCTTC. Protein: CASSPAGERYGYTF.

J is TRBJ1-1 and V is TRBV5-1; 7 bases fit TRBD1. V lost 3 bases to trimming and J lost 3 bases; unmatched junction nucleotides: 8. The CDR3 is 15 amino acids. CDR1 and CDR2 (germline): SGHRS, YFSETQ. The CDR3 sequence: CASSSGGLDYTEAFF. CDR3 bases: TGCGCCAGCAGCTCAGGGGGTCTAGATTACACTGAAGCTTTCTTT.

The gene calls are TRBV7-3 and TRBJ1-2, with a tentative D call TRBD1 (6 bases). The CDR3 loop spans 13 amino acids. CDR1 SGHTA and CDR2 FQGTGA come from the germline V gene. Between the trimmed V and J ends, which lost 0 bases and 7 bases, there was a span of 9 bases. CDR3 nucleotide sequence: TGTGCCAGCAGCTTAACCCAGACAGGTGGCTACACCTTC. Translating it yields CASSLTQTGGYTF.

The J gene is TRBJ1-1, the V gene TRBV4-3; weak D call: TRBD1 (5 bases). The germline V gene encodes CDR1 LGHNA and CDR2 YSLEER. The CDR3 is 15 amino acids. V was clipped by 1 base and J by 3 bases, with 12 bases between them. CDR3 sequence reads: CASSQVLGAHTEAFF. As DNA, the CDR3 is TGCGCCAGCAGCCAAGTTTTAGGGGCCCACACTGAAGCTTTCTTT.

V and J are TRBV13 and TRBJ2-1, with 10 positions matching TRBD2. The CDR3 has 15 residues. Per germline, CDR1 PRHDT and CDR2 FYEKMQ (reference sequence). Trimming at V came to 2 bases and at J to 4 bases, leaving 2 bases not matched to a gene. The CDR3 region is CASSLPGLAYNEQFF. The CDR3 region has the DNA TGTGCCAGCAGCTTACCGGGACTAGCGTACAATGAGCAGTTCTTC.

This clone was observed a single time. The chain links TRBV29-1 to TRBJ2-5; 8 bases are shared with TRBD2. The junction had 6 bases not matched to a gene; V was cut back by 4 bases and J by 5 bases. The CDR3 runs to 13 residues. Germline CDR1 reads SQVTM; CDR2 reads ANQGSEA. The CDR3 DNA reads as TGCAGCGTTGTGATTGGCGGGAGGGAGACCCAGTACTTC. Encoded protein: CSVVIGGRETQYF. The variable domain in full, completed from reference TRBV29-1 and TRBJ2-5, reads SAVISQKPSRDICQRGTSLTIQCQVDSQVTMMFWYRQQPGQSLTLIATANQGSEATYESGFVIDKFPISRPNLTFSTLTVSNMSPEDSSIYLCSVVIGGRETQYFGPGTRLLVL.

The chain couples TRBV18 to TRBJ1-5; D is unclear. The CDR3 sequence is 14 residues long. The germline V and J ends were trimmed by 3 bases and 7 bases, with 13 bases remaining between them. Looked up from germline, CDR1 is KGHSH and CDR2 is LQKENI. The CDR3 spells CASSPARAGQPQHF. The DNA for the CDR3 is TGTGCCAGCTCACCCGCGAGGGCGGGACAGCCCCAGCATTTT. Looking up the rest from reference TRBV18 and TRBJ1-5 gives the full variable domain: NAGVMQNPRHLVRRRGQEARLRCSPMKGHSHVYWYRQLPEEGLKFMVYLQKENIIDESGMPKERFSAEFPKEGPSILRIQQVVRGDSAAYFCASSPARAGQPQHFGDGTRLSIL.

Of note for this clone: In the same sample, other DNA sequences code for this CDR3. V and J are TRBV28 and TRBJ1-3; the D is unclear. This CDR3 is 11 amino acids long. Per germline, CDR1 MDHEN and CDR2 SYDVKM. The germline V and J ends were trimmed by 3 bases and 7 bases, with 4 bases remaining between them. The chain's CDR3 is CASSLGNTIYF. CDR3 sequence (DNA): TGTGCCAGCAGTTTGGGCAACACCATATATTTT. The entire variable domain, with the rest obtained from reference TRBV28 and TRBJ1-3, is as follows: DVKVTQSSRYLVKRTGEKVFLECVQDMDHENMFWYRQDPGLGLRLIYFSYDVKMKEKGDIPEGYSVSREKKERFSLILESASTNQTSMYLCASSLGNTIYFGEGSWLTVV.

The gene calls are TRBV15 and TRBJ2-7, with 7 nucleotides matching TRBD1. Germline assignment: CDR1 LNHNV and CDR2 YYDKDF (reference sequence). V lost 8 bases, J lost 4 bases, and 5 bases stayed unmatched. The CDR3 runs 12 residues. The CDR3 sequence: CATGDSPYEQYF. The CDR3 bases are TGTGCCACCGGGGACAGTCCTTACGAGCAGTACTTC.

V is TRBV6-6 and J is TRBJ1-2; perhaps TRBD1 as D (6 bases). This CDR3 contains 17 residues. Germline values: CDR1 MNHNY, CDR2 SVGAGI (reference sequence). Trimming pared 5 bases from V and 2 bases from J, leaving 21 bases between. CDR3 DNA: TGTGCCAGCAGTCGACGGACAGAACTCATAGAGAACTATGGCTACACCTTC. Its translation: CASSRRTELIENYGYTF.

The CDR3 coding sequence is TGTGCCAGCAGTCAGTCAGGGTTTGGGGAGACCCAGTACTTC. This gives the protein CASSQSGFGETQYF. V gene TRBV27 combines with J gene TRBJ2-5; D might be TRBD1 (5 bases). CDR1 MNHEY and CDR2 SMNVEV come from the germline V gene (reference sequence). The CDR3 loop spans 14 amino acids. V was cut by 5 bases and J by 5 bases, with 15 bases left in between.

Of note for this clone: Other DNA sequences in the sample encode the same CDR3. The chain links TRBV18 to TRBJ2-3; 7 bases align to TRBD1. V shed 6 bases, J shed 0 bases, and the junction held 6 bases outside the gene matches. There are 15 residues in the CDR3. The V gene's germline CDR1 is KGHSH and CDR2 LQKENI. The CDR3 here is CASSQRQGSTDTQYF. In nucleotides, the CDR3 is TGTGCCAGCTCCCAAAGACAGGGAAGCACAGATACGCAGTATTTT.

The rearrangement uses TRBV6-5 and TRBJ2-2; weak D call: TRBD1 (6 bases). Looked up from germline, CDR1 is MNHEY and CDR2 is SVGAGI. Trimming took off 6 bases at V and 0 bases at J, with 11 bases between the two ends. The length of the CDR3 is 15 residues. Written as DNA, the CDR3 is TGTGCCAGCAGCTTAACAGGGCCGAACACCGGGGAGCTGTTTTTT. Amino acid sequence: CASSLTGPNTGELFF.